Below, one TCR beta chain is given with its context. This specimen comes from a study of post-analysis software for immune sequencing data. Unique molecular identifiers were present in the TCR beta cDNA libraries. Approximately 450,000 cDNA molecules were recovered from an input of about 0.9 to 10 million T cells. MiXCR, applied by TCRdb to the PCR reads, yields one record per CDR3 protein. Among 750,000 to 950,000 distinct CDR3 sequences listed, 46% were seen once. This TCR came from a girl aged 5-17 years with multiple sclerosis. Sequenced: blood.

The CDR3 nucleotides are TGTGCCACCACCTGGGGTAGCGGGAGGGACTACGAGCAGTACTTC. It yields the protein CATTWGSGRDYEQYF. The chain has TRBV28 and TRBJ2-7; the match to TRBD2 covers 11 bases. Germline CDR1 reads MDHEN; CDR2 reads SYDVKM. The junction had 11 bases not matched to a gene; V was cut back by 10 bases and J by 3 bases. The CDR3 is made up of 15 amino acids.